The source of this TCR beta chain is a study of T cell responses to AZD1222 COVID-19 vaccine. The repertoire was sequenced with immunoSEQ multiplex PCR; TCRdb's copy has only in-frame clones and lacks some. The sample carries approximately 130,000 clones, approximately 92% recorded once. After removal of 8 bases from V and 10 bases from J, the junction contained 10 bases not matched to a gene. There are 14 residues in the CDR3. CDR1 and CDR2 (germline): LNHDA, SQIVND (reference sequence). The chain links TRBV19 to TRBJ1-6, with 8 nucleotides matching TRBD1. The specimen was peripheral blood, collected 28 days after the second AZD1222 dose. This TCR came from an adult who received the AZD1222 COVID-19 vaccine. The CDR3 DNA is TGTGCCAGTTCCCTCCGGGACAGGTCATCACCCCTCCACTTT. Amino acids: CASSLRDRSSPLHF.